This is a list of T cell receptor beta chains from one sample in a study of blood T cell repertoires in COVID-19. Using immunoSEQ multiplex PCR, the repertoire was profiled, and TCRdb retains in-frame clones only, with some absent. The sample lists about 340,000 clones, about 88% occurring once. Material: peripheral blood. The receptors shown here come from an older woman with COVID-19, enrolled during active disease. Each CDR3 is given with its conserved first and last residue. A D gene is named only where the DNA matches it firmly. Clone sizes are given selectively: once, few, many, or a class where the clone is expanded.

j_gene: TRBJ1-1
abundance: -
v_gene: TRBV5-1
d_gene: -
CDR3aa: CASSLTGETEAFF
CDR3nt: TGCGCCAGCAGCTTGACAGGAGAGACTGAAGCTTTCTTT

j_gene: TRBJ2-1
abundance: -
v_gene: TRBV7-2
d_gene: TRBD1
CDR3aa: CASSFTGGVSYNEQFF
CDR3nt: TGTGCCAGCAGTTTCACAGGGGGCGTCTCCTACAATGAGCAGTTCTTC

j_gene: TRBJ1-2
abundance: -
v_gene: TRBV7-3
d_gene: -
CDR3aa: CASRPTGKPYGYTF
CDR3nt: TGTGCCAGCAGACCTACAGGTAAACCCTATGGCTACACCTTC

j_gene: TRBJ2-5
abundance: -
v_gene: TRBV7-3
d_gene: -
CDR3aa: CASSRGQQETQYF
CDR3nt: TGTGCCAGCAGCCGGGGTCAGCAAGAGACCCAGTACTTC

j_gene: TRBJ2-2
abundance: -
v_gene: TRBV7-7
d_gene: TRBD1
CDR3aa: CASRDRQGDTGELFF
CDR3nt: TGTGCCAGCAGGGATAGACAGGGAGACACCGGGGAGCTGTTTTTT

j_gene: TRBJ1-1
abundance: -
v_gene: TRBV19
d_gene: -
CDR3aa: CASSIGSGSHTEAFF
CDR3nt: TGTGCCAGTAGTATCGGCAGCGGCTCCCACACTGAAGCTTTCTTT

j_gene: TRBJ1-4
abundance: many
v_gene: TRBV7-9
d_gene: TRBD1
CDR3aa: CASSYGTGATNEKLFF
CDR3nt: TGTGCCAGCAGCTATGGGACAGGGGCAACTAATGAAAAACTGTTTTTT

j_gene: TRBJ2-1
abundance: -
v_gene: TRBV12-5
d_gene: TRBD2
CDR3aa: CASGTGAGEYNEQFF
CDR3nt: TGTGCTAGTGGCACGGGAGCGGGGGAGTACAATGAGCAGTTCTTC

j_gene: TRBJ1-6
abundance: -
v_gene: TRBV6-1
d_gene: TRBD1
CDR3aa: CASSDRYRGPSPLHF
CDR3nt: TGTGCCAGCAGTGACAGATACAGGGGCCCTTCACCCCTCCACTTT

j_gene: TRBJ2-6
abundance: few
v_gene: TRBV6-2/TRBV6-3
d_gene: TRBD1
CDR3aa: CASSALGQVSSGANVLTF
CDR3nt: TGTGCCAGCAGTGCGTTGGGACAGGTGAGCTCTGGGGCCAACGTCCTGACTTTC

j_gene: TRBJ2-5
abundance: -
v_gene: TRBV4-1
d_gene: TRBD2
CDR3aa: CASSQTTGTRGETQYF
CDR3nt: TGCGCCAGCAGCCAAACGACGGGGACTAGGGGAGAGACCCAGTACTTC

j_gene: TRBJ2-3
abundance: -
v_gene: TRBV5-1
d_gene: TRBD2
CDR3aa: CASSSPRGGHSDTQYF
CDR3nt: TGCGCCAGCAGCTCCCCCCGCGGGGGGCATTCAGATACGCAGTATTTT

j_gene: TRBJ2-7
abundance: -
v_gene: TRBV7-3
d_gene: TRBD2
CDR3aa: CASSLGAGGYYEQYF
CDR3nt: TGTGCCAGCAGCTTAGGAGCGGGGGGTTACTACGAGCAGTACTTC

j_gene: TRBJ2-6
abundance: -
v_gene: TRBV19
d_gene: -
CDR3aa: CASNPNGRGNTGANVLTF
CDR3nt: TGTGCCAGTAATCCCAATGGTCGGGGAAATACTGGGGCCAACGTCCTGACTTTC

j_gene: TRBJ1-1
abundance: -
v_gene: TRBV5-1
d_gene: TRBD1
CDR3aa: CASSWSGQMNTEAFF
CDR3nt: TGCGCCAGCAGCTGGTCGGGACAGATGAACACTGAAGCTTTCTTT

j_gene: TRBJ2-1
abundance: -
v_gene: TRBV13
d_gene: -
CDR3aa: CASSLIVNEQFF
CDR3nt: TGTGCCAGCAGCTTGATAGTGAATGAGCAGTTCTTC

j_gene: TRBJ1-1
abundance: -
v_gene: TRBV5-1
d_gene: TRBD1
CDR3aa: CASNRGRGTEAFF
CDR3nt: TGCGCCAGCAACAGGGGGAGGGGGACTGAAGCTTTCTTT

j_gene: TRBJ1-2
abundance: -
v_gene: TRBV4-3
d_gene: -
CDR3aa: CASSQGWGDGYTF
CDR3nt: TGCGCCAGCAGCCAAGGATGGGGGGATGGCTACACCTTC

j_gene: TRBJ2-6
abundance: -
v_gene: TRBV2
d_gene: -
CDR3aa: CARTQDPALSGANVLTF
CDR3nt: TGTGCCAGGACACAGGACCCTGCGCTCTCTGGGGCCAACGTCCTGACTTTC

j_gene: TRBJ1-3
abundance: once
v_gene: TRBV6-5
d_gene: -
CDR3aa: CASRASGNTIYF
CDR3nt: TGTGCCAGCAGAGCGTCTGGAAACACCATATATTTT

j_gene: TRBJ2-3
abundance: few
v_gene: TRBV11-3
d_gene: TRBD2
CDR3aa: CASSIRTSGVADTQYF
CDR3nt: TGTGCCAGCAGCATCAGGACTAGCGGGGTGGCAGATACGCAGTATTTT

j_gene: TRBJ1-5
abundance: few
v_gene: TRBV7-2
d_gene: -
CDR3aa: CASSLGPSNQPQHF
CDR3nt: TGTGCCAGCAGCTTAGGTCCGTCTAATCAGCCCCAGCATTTT

j_gene: TRBJ2-5
abundance: -
v_gene: TRBV11-3
d_gene: -
CDR3aa: CASSLAGETQYF
CDR3nt: TGTGCCAGCAGCTTAGCCGGGGAGACCCAGTACTTC

j_gene: TRBJ1-2
abundance: -
v_gene: TRBV11-3
d_gene: -
CDR3aa: CASSLGLQGPGRYTF
CDR3nt: TGTGCCAGCAGCTTAGGGTTGCAGGGGCCGGGGCGCTACACCTTC

j_gene: TRBJ2-4
abundance: -
v_gene: TRBV11-3
d_gene: -
CDR3aa: CASSTQGWGGSIQYF
CDR3nt: TGTGCCAGCAGCACACAGGGATGGGGTGGTAGCATTCAGTACTTC

j_gene: TRBJ1-5
abundance: once
v_gene: TRBV5-1
d_gene: -
CDR3aa: CASSLDSNNQPQHF
CDR3nt: TGCGCCAGCAGCTTGGACAGCAACAATCAGCCCCAGCATTTT

j_gene: TRBJ1-1
abundance: -
v_gene: TRBV30
d_gene: -
CDR3aa: CAWGRAVAPEAFF
CDR3nt: TGTGCCTGGGGCAGGGCCGTAGCTCCTGAAGCTTTCTTT

j_gene: TRBJ2-7
abundance: -
v_gene: TRBV2
d_gene: TRBD2
CDR3aa: CASRTSGGANEQYF
CDR3nt: TGTGCCAGCAGGACTAGCGGGGGGGCCAACGAGCAGTACTTC

j_gene: TRBJ2-1
abundance: -
v_gene: TRBV19
d_gene: TRBD2
CDR3aa: CASRRTSVADNEQFF
CDR3nt: TGTGCCAGTAGGAGGACTAGCGTCGCGGACAATGAGCAGTTCTTC

j_gene: TRBJ1-1
abundance: -
v_gene: TRBV27
d_gene: TRBD1
CDR3aa: CASSQGQGNTEAFF
CDR3nt: TGTGCCAGCAGTCAAGGACAGGGGAACACTGAAGCTTTCTTT

j_gene: TRBJ2-6
abundance: -
v_gene: TRBV6-2/TRBV6-3
d_gene: -
CDR3aa: CASSLRGSGANVLTF
CDR3nt: TGTGCCAGCAGTTTGCGAGGCTCTGGGGCCAACGTCCTGACTTTC

j_gene: TRBJ1-2
abundance: -
v_gene: TRBV29-1
d_gene: -
CDR3aa: CSVYLRDTGELNYGYTF
CDR3nt: TGCAGCGTCTACCTCCGGGACACCGGGGAGCTTAACTATGGCTACACCTTC

j_gene: TRBJ2-4
abundance: -
v_gene: TRBV2
d_gene: -
CDR3aa: CASSEITDGNIQYF
CDR3nt: TGTGCCAGCAGTGAAATAACAGATGGAAACATTCAGTACTTC

j_gene: TRBJ1-1
abundance: -
v_gene: TRBV27
d_gene: TRBD1
CDR3aa: CATKGQYTEAFF
CDR3nt: TGTGCCACCAAGGGACAGTACACTGAAGCTTTCTTT

j_gene: TRBJ1-1
abundance: -
v_gene: TRBV6-1
d_gene: -
CDR3aa: CASSEAGGTEAFF
CDR3nt: TGTGCCAGCAGTGAAGCAGGGGGCACTGAAGCTTTCTTT

j_gene: TRBJ2-6
abundance: -
v_gene: TRBV18
d_gene: -
CDR3aa: CASSPISGANVLTF
CDR3nt: TGTGCCAGCTCTCCCATCTCTGGGGCCAACGTCCTGACTTTC

j_gene: TRBJ2-5
abundance: few
v_gene: TRBV5-6
d_gene: -
CDR3aa: CASSHQDRAAETQYF
CDR3nt: TGTGCCAGCAGCCATCAGGACAGAGCTGCAGAGACCCAGTACTTC